The 16 T cell receptor beta chains listed next were all sequenced from one sample in a study of T cells in Graves' hyperthyroidism and ophthalmopathy. Template material for amplifying TCR beta CDR3 regions consisted of RNA transcripts. When the TCR CDR3 underwent first-round RT-PCR, the HTBI primer set was used. Each CDR3 protein is one row after TCRdb ran MiXCR on the multiplex PCR reads. The sample has around 350,000 distinct CDR3 sequences; 15% to 20% are singletons. The sequenced sample consisted of blood. The receptors here all came from a woman aged 18 to 35 with Graves' hyperthyroidism.

This clonotype has a count of ten or more. The V gene is TRBV6-5, the J gene TRBJ1-1; 8 positions match TRBD1. V dropped 5 bases and J dropped 1; count of bases not matched to a gene: 3. The CDR3 extends over 14 amino acids. CDR1 and CDR2 (germline): MNHEY, SVGAGI. This chain's CDR3 is CASSLGQENTEAFF. CDR3 sequence (DNA): TGTGCCAGCAGTCTGGGACAGGAGAACACTGAAGCTTTCTTT.

This clonotype was picked up many times. The chain uses TRBV5-1 and TRBJ2-5; unclear D gene. The CDR3 runs 14 residues. Trimming left V 2 bases short and J 4 bases short, with 12 bases between. Germline assignment: CDR1 SGHRS and CDR2 YFSETQ. CDR3: CASSFKGPGETQYF. CDR3 coding DNA: TGCGCCAGCAGCTTTAAGGGCCCGGGAGAGACCCAGTACTTC.

The sample holds many counts of this clonotype. The chain recombines TRBV9 with TRBJ1-5, with TRBD1 matching over 10 bases. V shed 4 bases and J 3 bases; nucleotides not matched to a gene: 4. The length of the CDR3 is 15 residues. Germline CDR1 reads SGDLS; CDR2 reads YYNGEE. For the CDR3, the DNA is TGTGCCAGCAGCAGGACAGGGGGTAACAATCAGCCCCAGCATTTT. As protein: CASSRTGGNNQPQHF.

Written as DNA, the CDR3 is TGTGCCAGCAGCTTAAGGGGTACGGGAAACACCATATATTTT. Protein sequence: CASSLRGTGNTIYF. This chain joins TRBV11-2 and TRBJ1-3; D is perhaps TRBD1 (5 bases). The length of the CDR3 is 14 residues. The V gene lost 2 bases and the J gene lost 4 bases, with 9 bases spanning the gap. Germline loops: CDR1 SGHAT, CDR2 FQNNGV.

This chain joins TRBV6-1 and TRBJ2-7; TRBD2 might be the D (6 bases). The CDR3 has 14 amino acids. V shed 6 bases and J shed 4 bases, with 16 bases lying between them. Germline V gene sequence: CDR1 MNHNS, CDR2 SASEGT. This chain's CDR3 is CASSVKEGSYEQYF. In DNA form, the CDR3 reads TGTGCCAGCAGCGTCAAGGAGGGATCGTACGAGCAGTACTTC.

This clonotype was counted many times. J is TRBJ1-3 and V is TRBV7-9; TRBD1 matches 7 bases. Germline V lookup: CDR1 SEHNR, CDR2 FQNEAQ (reference sequence). Losses at the gene ends were 7 bases for V and 2 bases for J; bases not matched to a gene: 2. This CDR3 has 13 amino acids. The CDR3 reads CASKRGPGNTIYF. In DNA form, the CDR3 reads TGTGCCAGCAAGAGGGGGCCTGGAAACACCATATATTTT.

This clonotype was counted many times. The chain carries TRBV5-1 and TRBJ1-5; D is perhaps TRBD1 (5 bases). CDR3 length: 13 residues. Germline V gene data show CDR1 as SGHRS and CDR2 as YFSETQ. Deletions cut 9 bases from V and 5 bases from J, with 15 bases between. The CDR3 nucleotides are TGCGCCAACCCCGACAGAGAGGATCAGCCCCAGCATTTT. This sequence encodes CANPDREDQPQHF.

This clonotype was counted ten times or more. In DNA, the CDR3 is TGCGCCAGCAGTGAGATGGAGGAGGAGGAAGGGGCGAATGGCTACACCTTC. Protein sequence: CASSEMEEEEGANGYTF. The V and J genes are TRBV10-1 and TRBJ1-2; D perhaps matches TRBD1 (5 bases). This CDR3 has 17 amino acids. From germline, CDR1 is WNHNN and CDR2 SYGVQD (reference sequence). The V end was cut by 2 bases, the J end by 6 bases, with 22 bases between.

This clonotype was detected ten times or more. V and J are TRBV6-5 and TRBJ1-2, with D possibly being TRBD1 (5 bases). The length of the CDR3 is 17 residues. The germline V and J ends were trimmed by 0 bases and 2 bases, with 16 bases remaining between them. CDR1 and CDR2 (germline): MNHEY, SVGAGI. The CDR3 loop reads CASSYSPLGLRNYGYTF. DNA for the CDR3: TGTGCCAGCAGTTACTCGCCACTGGGACTTCGGAACTATGGCTACACCTTC.

This clonotype has ten or more counts. The V gene is TRBV10-3, the J gene TRBJ2-7, with a possible D match to TRBD1 (7 bases). The CDR3 is made up of 13 amino acids. V lost 8 bases and J lost 6, with 17 bases in between. Germline assignment: CDR1 ENHRY and CDR2 SYGVKD. The CDR3 coding sequence is TGTGCCATCCAAGGGGGCGGGGTATCCGAGCAGTACTTC. Its protein is CAIQGGGVSEQYF.

This clonotype was detected many times. The genes are TRBV6-1 and TRBJ2-7, with a weak D call TRBD2 (6 bases). The CDR3 covers 14 residues. From germline, CDR1 is MNHNS and CDR2 SASEGT. The V end was cut by 2 bases, the J end by 5 bases, with 13 bases between. The CDR3 DNA sequence: TGTGCCAGCAGTGAAATTCGGGGGTCCGACGAGCAGTACTTC. Translated: CASSEIRGSDEQYF.

J is TRBJ1-2 and V is TRBV4-1; tentatively, D is TRBD1 (5 bases). Deletions cut 1 base from V and 4 bases from J, with 25 bases between. CDR3 length: 19 residues. The germline gives CDR1 MGHRA, CDR2 YSYEKL. In nucleotides, the CDR3 is TGCGCCAGCAGCCAAGGGCCCGGGACCTTAGTAGGTACGACCTATGGCTACACCTTC. This translates into CASSQGPGTLVGTTYGYTF.

This clonotype was counted many times. The V and J genes are TRBV11-2 and TRBJ2-7, with D perhaps matching TRBD1 (6 bases). Between the trimmed V and J ends, which lost 5 bases and 4 bases, there was a span of 15 bases. The CDR3 covers 14 residues. The germline gives CDR1 SGHAT, CDR2 FQNNGV. CDR3 sequence reads: CASSLGQRRYEQYF. The CDR3 DNA is TGTGCCAGCAGCCTTGGACAGCGTCGGTACGAGCAGTACTTC.

This clonotype was counted a few times. The V gene is TRBV4-1, the J gene TRBJ2-6; D possibly corresponds to TRBD2 (5 bases). CDR3 length equals 18 residues. In germline, CDR1 is MGHRA, CDR2 YSYEKL. V shed 4 bases and J shed 0 bases, with 16 bases lying between them. CDR3 amino acids: CASSPHRIRDSGANVLTF. The CDR3 region has the DNA TGCGCCAGCAGCCCCCATAGAATCCGGGACTCTGGGGCCAACGTCCTGACTTTC.

J is TRBJ1-2 and V is TRBV6-5, with D tentatively TRBD1 (6 bases). V gave up 2 bases and J gave up 7 bases, with 8 bases separating them. The CDR3 length is 12 residues. Germline assignment: CDR1 MNHEY and CDR2 SVGAGI. The CDR3 sequence is CASSYPGAGYTF. Here the CDR3 DNA reads TGTGCCAGCAGTTACCCAGGGGCTGGCTACACCTTC.

This clonotype occurred a few times. The rearrangement uses TRBV14 and TRBJ1-4, with D perhaps matching TRBD1 (5 bases). V dropped 4 bases and J dropped 4 bases, with 10 bases sitting between them. This CDR3 has 14 residues. Germline V gives CDR1 SGHDN, CDR2 FVKESK. The CDR3 region is CASSRDGRNEKLFF. CDR3 DNA: TGTGCCAGCAGCCGGGACGGACGTAATGAAAAACTGTTTTTT. The variable domain in full, completed from reference TRBV14 and TRBJ1-4, reads EAGVTQFPSHSVIEKGQTVTLRCDPISGHDNLYWYRRVMGKEIKFLLHFVKESKQDESGMPNNRFLAERTGGTYSTLKVQPAELEDSGVYFCASSRDGRNEKLFFGSGTQLSVL.